This is a list of T cell receptor beta chains from one sample in a study of OX40 agonist ivuxolimab in advanced cancers. Sequencing was performed with immunoSEQ multiplex PCR; in TCRdb, only in-frame clones are kept and a portion is missing. Of about 98,000 clones in the sample, approximately 88% were seen once. Sample: CD4+ or CD8+ T cells sorted from blood, taken in a trial of the OX40 agonist ivuxolimab. The receptors shown here come from an adult with an advanced solid tumor such as melanoma, head and neck, liver or kidney cancer. Both conserved end residues are part of each CDR3. Each record gives: clone size, V gene, D gene, J gene, CDR3 DNA, CDR3 protein. A D gene is named only where the DNA matches it firmly. The size entry is marked missing in some rows and otherwise reads once, few, many or a size class.

>-|TRBV6-5|-|TRBJ2-3
TGTGCCAGCAGCCTCGCCCCCAGCACAGATACGCAGTATTTT
CASSLAPSTDTQYF
>-|TRBV30|-|TRBJ2-7
TGTGCCCCATGGGGGGGCAAACCATCCTACGAGCAGTACTTC
CAPWGGKPSYEQYF
>-|TRBV4-2|-|TRBJ2-3
TGTGCCAGCAGCCCCTTAGTGGGGGGGCTGACAGATACGCAGTATTTT
CASSPLVGGLTDTQYF
>-|TRBV13|-|TRBJ2-1
TGTGCCAGCAGCTTAGGCCAAGGGAGGTTCTTC
CASSLGQGRFF
>-|TRBV10-1|TRBD1|TRBJ2-7
TGCGCCAGCACGGGACAGGCAGGGGGCGAGCAGTACTTC
CASTGQAGGEQYF
>few|TRBV5-5|-|TRBJ1-2
TGTGCCAGCAGGCGTTGGGCATCGGACTATGGCTACACCTTC
CASRRWASDYGYTF
>once|TRBV10-3|TRBD1|TRBJ1-1
TGTGCCATCAGTGAGTCGGGGACAGGGAGCACTGAAGCTTTCTTT
CAISESGTGSTEAFF
>-|TRBV7-8|TRBD2|TRBJ2-2
TGTGCCAGCAGCTCCTGGGGGGGACTTCCGAACACCGGGGAGCTGTTTTTT
CASSSWGGLPNTGELFF
>once|TRBV11-3|-|TRBJ2-1
TGTGCCAGCAGCTTAGGGGCAGGGCGGAATGAGCAGTTCTTC
CASSLGAGRNEQFF
>-|TRBV5-8|TRBD1|TRBJ2-7
TGTGCCAGCCGACGCTCCGGGACAGTCTCCTACGAGCAGTACTTC
CASRRSGTVSYEQYF
>-|TRBV5-6|-|TRBJ1-2
TGTGCCAGCAGCTTGGCCTCGGGGAGGGGCCGCTATGGCTACACCTTC
CASSLASGRGRYGYTF
>-|TRBV7-7|-|TRBJ2-2
TGTGCTAGCAGCTCCTCGGGGGGGACAGGGAACACCGGGGAGCTGTTTTTT
CASSSSGGTGNTGELFF
>-|TRBV2|-|TRBJ1-5
TGTGCCAGCACGGGCTGGGGCAATCAGCCCCAGCATTTT
CASTGWGNQPQHF
>-|TRBV5-5|-|TRBJ2-2
TGTGCCAGCAGCTTTAACAGGGATGGGAGCTGGGTTTTT
CASSFNRDGSWVF
>-|TRBV7-2|TRBD1|TRBJ2-1
TGTGCCAGCAGCCCGACTTCGGGACAGGGGACGAGGTATGAGCAGTTCTTC
CASSPTSGQGTRYEQFF
>-|TRBV7-2|-|TRBJ2-2
TGTGCCAGCAGCTTACGAAGGGCCCAGGGGACCGGGGAGCTGTTTTTT
CASSLRRAQGTGELFF
>-|TRBV2|TRBD1|TRBJ1-4
TGTGCCAGCAGCGGACAGGGGGCGCTTTTTGAAAAACTGTTTTTT
CASSGQGALFEKLFF
>-|TRBV9|-|TRBJ1-4
TGTGCCAGCAGCGAAACCCCAGGGGCCACTAATGAAAAACTGTTTTTT
CASSETPGATNEKLFF
>few|TRBV29-1|-|TRBJ1-3
TGCAGCGTTGTGGGTGGGGGCAGCTCGAGTGGAAACACCATATATTTT
CSVVGGGSSSGNTIYF
>once|TRBV29-1|-|TRBJ1-3
TGCAGCGTTAGGACGGACGTGGACACCATATATTTT
CSVRTDVDTIYF
>-|TRBV27|-|TRBJ2-1
TGTGCCAGCAGTTTTCCGAGCGGGTTAAATGAGCAGTTCTTC
CASSFPSGLNEQFF
>-|TRBV5-4|-|TRBJ1-2
TGTGCCAGCAGCCTGCCCGGGGCCTACTATGGCTACACCTTC
CASSLPGAYYGYTF